A selection of T cell receptor beta chains follows, all from one sample in a study of blood T cells in healthy people across ages. TCRdb re-analysed the 5' RACE reads in MiXCR, keeping a single row per CDR3 protein. The sample contains some 750,000 distinct CDR3 sequences, 20% to 25% of which appear only once. The material sequenced was blood. The receptors shown here come from a man aged 65 to 85 in good health. CDR3s include the opening cysteine and the closing phenylalanine or tryptophan. Each record gives: V gene, clone size, J gene, CDR3 length, D gene, CDR3 DNA, CDR3 protein. D genes are given only for firm matches. Clone size is not always given. Where it is, it says once, few, many or a class for expanded clones.

TRBV20-1,once,TRBJ2-5,14,TRBD1,TGCAGTGCTAGAGGGGGACAGACTAAGGGGACCCAGTACTTC,CSARGGQTKGTQYF
TRBV10-3,few,TRBJ1-5,14,-,TGTGCCATCAGTGGGGGACGGGACAATCAGCCCCAGCATTTT,CAISGGRDNQPQHF
TRBV4-1,-,TRBJ1-5,15,-,TGCGCCAGCAGCCAAGAGGGGTGGGGCAATCAGCCCCAGCATTTT,CASSQEGWGNQPQHF
TRBV18,-,TRBJ2-5,15,-,TGTGCCAGCTCACCCAGCCGGACTATCGAAGAGACCCAGTACTTC,CASSPSRTIEETQYF
TRBV10-3,-,TRBJ2-5,16,TRBD2,TGTGCCATCAGTGAGCCCGGACTAGCGGGGAGGGAGACCCAGTACTTC,CAISEPGLAGRETQYF
TRBV19,-,TRBJ2-4,19,TRBD1,TGTGCCAGTAGTATAGTCGGAGGGGCCTCCGGGACAGGCAAAAACATTCAGTACTTC,CASSIVGGASGTGKNIQYF
TRBV7-2,-,TRBJ1-4,14,TRBD1,TGTGCCAGCAAGGGGGACAGGGAAAGGGAAAAACTGTTTTTT,CASKGDREREKLFF
TRBV20-1,-,TRBJ2-7,15,TRBD2,TGCAGTGCCGGACTAGCGGGGGAGATCTCCTACGAGCAGTACTTC,CSAGLAGEISYEQYF
TRBV27,few,TRBJ2-4,14,-,TGTGCCAGCAGTTTATCCCCAGGGCAGAACATTCAGTACTTC,CASSLSPGQNIQYF
TRBV12-3/TRBV12-4,-,TRBJ2-1,16,-,TGTGCCAGCAGTTTAATTGCAGTAAGCTCCTACAATGAGCAGTTCTTC,CASSLIAVSSYNEQFF
TRBV12-3/TRBV12-4,-,TRBJ2-7,14,TRBD1,TGTGCCAGCAGTTTGACAGGGATGGCCTACGAGCAGTACTTC,CASSLTGMAYEQYF
TRBV28,few,TRBJ1-6,15,-,TGTGCCAGCAGTCAGATGGGGTCGGGCAATTCACCCCTCCACTTT,CASSQMGSGNSPLHF
TRBV20-1,-,TRBJ2-7,13,-,TGCAGTGCCCATAGCGGATTAATCTACGAGCAGTACTTC,CSAHSGLIYEQYF
TRBV5-1,-,TRBJ1-4,16,-,TGCGCCAGCAGCTTGGCCCCTGCTGCAACTAATGAAAAACTGTTTTTT,CASSLAPAATNEKLFF
TRBV6-6,-,TRBJ1-1,16,TRBD1,TGTGCCAGCAGTTCCCCCTTCCACAGGGGGAGCACTGAAGCTTTCTTT,CASSSPFHRGSTEAFF
TRBV2,few,TRBJ2-4,18,-,TGTGCCAGCAGTGTCTCCTCCCGGGAGGGGGCGAGCAAAAACATTCAGTACTTC,CASSVSSREGASKNIQYF
TRBV20-1,-,TRBJ1-1,11,-,TGCAGTGCACCGGATAACACTGAAGCTTTCTTT,CSAPDNTEAFF
TRBV6-1,-,TRBJ1-1,13,-,TGTGCCACAAGTCACGGGAGCTTTCTCGGAGCTTTCTTT,CATSHGSFLGAFF
TRBV7-3,few,TRBJ2-3,20,TRBD2,TGTGCCAGCAGCTTAACGCGGCTAGCGGGAGATTATGGGAGCACAGATACGCAGTATTTT,CASSLTRLAGDYGSTDTQYF
TRBV29-1,-,TRBJ2-3,14,-,TGCAGCGTTGAAATCCCTACACGGCCTGATACGCAGTATTTT,CSVEIPTRPDTQYF
TRBV11-3,few,TRBJ2-1,14,-,TGTGCCAGCAGCTCTAGGGTAGCGTTCAATGAGCAGTTCTTC,CASSSRVAFNEQFF
TRBV5-6,few,TRBJ1-1,15,-,TGTGCCAGCAGCTTGCTGGACAGAAAGAGCACTGAAGCTTTCTTT,CASSLLDRKSTEAFF
TRBV20-1,once,TRBJ2-2,16,TRBD1,TGCAGTGCTACTGACCCGGGACAGGGGTTAGGCGGGGAGCTGTTTTTT,CSATDPGQGLGGELFF
TRBV29-1,-,TRBJ2-7,14,-,TGCAGCGTTGAAATGATTGGACAGACCTACGAGCAGTACTTC,CSVEMIGQTYEQYF
TRBV27,few,TRBJ2-6,15,-,TGTGCCAGCAGTCCCTTGATCTCTGGGGCCAACGTCCTGACTTTC,CASSPLISGANVLTF
TRBV27,-,TRBJ2-3,15,-,TGTGCCAGCAGTTTCTCCGGGACACACACAGATACGCAGTATTTT,CASSFSGTHTDTQYF
TRBV27,-,TRBJ1-6,14,-,TGTGCCAGCAGTTCTGGCTCCTATAATTCACCCCTCCACTTT,CASSSGSYNSPLHF
TRBV28,-,TRBJ1-2,15,-,TGTGCCAGCAGTTTATTTCGGACAGCTAACTATGGCTACACCTTC,CASSLFRTANYGYTF
TRBV29-1,-,TRBJ2-7,15,TRBD1,TGCAGCGTATCCCTAAGCGGGACAGGGAATTACGAGCAGTACTTC,CSVSLSGTGNYEQYF
TRBV3-1,few,TRBJ2-7,14,TRBD1,TGTGCCAGCAGCCGACAGGGCCTTACCTACGAGCAGTACTTC,CASSRQGLTYEQYF
TRBV20-1,-,TRBJ2-5,13,-,TGCAGTGCTAGAGATTCAGGGGCAGAGACCCAGTACTTC,CSARDSGAETQYF